The T cell receptor (beta chain) described here comes from a study of blood T cell repertoires in COVID-19. Assay: immunoSEQ multiplex PCR; the TCRdb copy retains only in-frame clones and omits some. The repertoire holds under 150,000 clones, with 80% to 90% as singletons. The CDR3 totals 14 residues. The junction had 10 bases not matched to a gene; V was cut back by 10 bases and J by 4 bases. Germline V CDR1 and CDR2: LNHDA, SQIVND (reference sequence). The sequence derives from a woman between 55 and 75 years old with active COVID-19. Sequencing input: peripheral blood. V gene TRBV19 combines with J gene TRBJ1-5; TRBD1 agrees at 7 bases. The CDR3 protein is CATEQGMGNQPQHF. CDR3 DNA: TGTGCCACCGAACAGGGGATGGGAAATCAGCCCCAGCATTTT.